The T cell receptor beta chain under discussion was sequenced for a study of OX40 agonist ivuxolimab in advanced cancers. Study at large: All patients had ivuxolimab intravenously every 2 weeks at 0.01 to 10 mg/kg.

Assay used: immunoSEQ multiplex PCR; TCRdb lists only in-frame clones, some missing. Altogether around 35,000 clones are present, approximately 79% being singletons, with the ten largest covering around 10%. As regards this clone: The antigen remains unidentified.

The CDR3 is made up of 12 amino acids. Per the germline V gene, CDR1 is MDHEN and CDR2 is SYDVKM. The V and J ends lost 8 bases and 7 bases respectively, with 14 bases between them. Study-wide results and caveats: At 0.1 to 3.0 mg/kg, CD4+ and CD8+ blood T cells expanded clonally by week 6. Expanded clones belonging to CD8+ T cells outnumbered, on average, those of CD4+.

The chain recombines TRBV28 with TRBJ1-1; D is unclear. Sequences were derived from CD4+ or CD8+ T cells sorted from blood, sampled in a trial of the OX40 agonist ivuxolimab. This TCR was sampled from an adult with an advanced solid tumor such as melanoma, head and neck, liver or kidney cancer. The CDR3 DNA is TGTGCCAGCGAAGGAGGTGAATTTGAAGCTTTCTTT. Its translation is CASEGGEFEAFF.